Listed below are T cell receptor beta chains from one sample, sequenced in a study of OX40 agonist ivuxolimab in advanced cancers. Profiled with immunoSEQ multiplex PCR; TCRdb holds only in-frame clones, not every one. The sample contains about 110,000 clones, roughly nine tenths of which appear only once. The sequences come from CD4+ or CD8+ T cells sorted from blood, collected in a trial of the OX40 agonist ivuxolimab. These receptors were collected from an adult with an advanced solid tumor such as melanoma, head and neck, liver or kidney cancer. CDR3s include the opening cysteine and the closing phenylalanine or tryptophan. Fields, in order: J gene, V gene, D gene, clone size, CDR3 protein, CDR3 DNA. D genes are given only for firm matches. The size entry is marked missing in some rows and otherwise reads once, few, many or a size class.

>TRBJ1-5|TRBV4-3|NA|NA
CASRETLWSNQPQHF
TGCGCCAGCAGGGAGACCCTATGGAGCAATCAGCCCCAGCATTTT
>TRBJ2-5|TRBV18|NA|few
CASSPGWTGGETQYF
TGTGCCAGCTCACCAGGGTGGACCGGAGGAGAGACCCAGTACTTC
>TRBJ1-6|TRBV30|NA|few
CAWSVGAAPHF
TGTGCCTGGAGTGTGGGGGCTGCCCCCCACTTT
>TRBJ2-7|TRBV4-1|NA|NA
CASSQDPSPQNSEQYF
TGCGCCAGCAGCCAAGATCCCTCTCCGCAGAACTCCGAGCAGTACTTC
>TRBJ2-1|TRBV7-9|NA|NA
CASKRNPEQFF
TGTGCCAGCAAGCGGAATCCTGAGCAGTTCTTC
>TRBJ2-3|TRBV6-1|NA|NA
CASSALDTQYF
TGTGCCAGCAGTGCTTTGGATACGCAGTATTTT
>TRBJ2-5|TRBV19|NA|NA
CASSINSGETQYF
TGTGCCAGTAGTATAAACTCTGGGGAGACCCAGTACTTC
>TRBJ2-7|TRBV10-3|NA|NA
CAIRSAANEQYF
TGTGCCATCAGGAGTGCAGCAAACGAGCAGTACTTC
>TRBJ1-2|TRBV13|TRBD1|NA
CASSLDRIYGYTF
TGTGCCAGCAGCCTGGACAGGATCTATGGCTACACCTTC
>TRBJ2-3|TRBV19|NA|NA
CASSNPDSSTDTQYF
TGTGCCAGTAGTAACCCGGACTCCAGCACAGATACGCAGTATTTT
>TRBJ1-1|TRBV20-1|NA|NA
CSASGWNEAFF
TGCAGTGCTAGTGGTTGGAATGAAGCTTTCTTT
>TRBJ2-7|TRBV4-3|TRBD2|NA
CASSLQGGTYEQYF
TGCGCCAGCAGCCTGCAGGGAGGGACCTACGAGCAGTACTTC
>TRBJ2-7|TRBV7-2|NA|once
CASSPGTESYEQYF
TGTGCCAGCAGCCCCGGGACCGAGTCCTACGAGCAGTACTTC
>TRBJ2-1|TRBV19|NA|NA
CASSNRQGSAGNEQFF
TGTGCCAGTAGTAATCGACAGGGTTCAGCGGGGAATGAGCAGTTCTTC
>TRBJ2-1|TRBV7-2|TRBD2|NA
CASSLASGPYNEQFF
TGTGCCAGCAGCTTAGCTAGCGGGCCCTATAATGAGCAGTTCTTC
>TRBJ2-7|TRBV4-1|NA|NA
CASSPGFTGGRRYF
TGCGCCAGCAGCCCCGGATTTACGGGGGGCAGGCGGTACTTC
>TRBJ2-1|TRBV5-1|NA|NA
CASSLRTNRGEQFF
TGCGCCAGCAGCTTGAGGACTAATCGAGGTGAGCAGTTCTTC
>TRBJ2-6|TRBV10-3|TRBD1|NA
CAISESTQGVSGANVLTF
TGTGCCATCAGTGAGTCTACCCAGGGGGTCTCTGGGGCCAACGTCCTGACTTTC